This T cell receptor beta chain was sequenced in a study of control samples from healthy donors and cancer patients. TCRdb keeps only in-frame clones here, not all; method: immunoSEQ multiplex PCR. The table has some 170,000 clones, approximately 94% seen once. The TCR sequence derives from a man between 60 and 75 years old with colorectal cancer. Specimen: PBMCs.

The DNA for the CDR3 is TGCGCCAGCTCCGGGACTAGCGGCACCGGGGAGCTGTTTTTT. Translation: CASSGTSGTGELFF. V gene TRBV10-2 combines with J gene TRBJ2-2; TRBD2 matches 11 bases. J was trimmed by 4 bases and V by 8 bases; bases with no gene match: 3. In germline, CDR1 is WSHSY, CDR2 SAAADI. This CDR3 is built from 14 residues.